This TCR beta chain originates from a study of T cell responses to AZD1222 COVID-19 vaccine. Study-wide results and caveats: After the peak T cell response, and only then, were repertoires sampled. Most donors were white British and more were female, and clonal diversity was possibly underestimated.

This CDR3 is built from 15 residues. To note about this clone: Its antigen remains unidentified.

TCRdb's table, derived via immunoSEQ multiplex PCR, lists solely in-frame clones and lacks some. This repertoire shows about 180,000 clones, roughly 93% found once; its top ten account for around 0.98%. The input for sequencing was peripheral blood, taken 28 days after the second dose of the MenACWY control vaccine. The receptor was isolated from an adult who received the MenACWY meningococcal vaccine as a control. The V gene is TRBV21-1, the J gene TRBJ1-3. TRBV21-1 corresponds to a pseudogene. The CDR3 DNA is TGTGCCAGCAGCAATCTAGGGGGGCGTGGAAACACCATATATTTT. The encoded protein is CASSNLGGRGNTIYF.